The 21 T cell receptor beta chains below all came from one sample that was sequenced in a study of Ad26.COV2.S vaccination and SARS-CoV-2 variants (dated by TCRdb to the early 2020s). Libraries were made using the immunoSEQ multiplex PCR assay. The table comes from immuneACCESS by way of TCRdb, which keeps in-frame sequences with V and J called. Part of the clones is missing from these tables; in studies checked, under half for an unresolved V gene and the rest for unknown reasons. Recorded for this sample are approximately 410,000 clones; around 93% of them occurred a single time. The ten largest clones capture about 1.6% of the sample. The label giving this sample's treatment or condition can be read as: 15 to 20 received Ad26.COV2.S at low or high dose, single or two shots; several received placebo; per-sample allocation not given. For vaccine and placebo recipients, the sequenced repertoires came from samples collected on day 63 after the first injection.

The source was peripheral blood, collected in a trial of Ad26.COV2.S vaccine versus placebo. The receptors originated from a person aged 18 to 65 who received the Ad26.COV2.S COVID-19 vaccine or a placebo.

This sequence joins TRBV10-1 and TRBJ2-2; TRBD1 matches at 7 bases. Germline V lookup: CDR1 WNHNN, CDR2 SYGVQD (reference sequence). The J segment lost 8 bases and the V segment lost 5 bases, leaving 5 bases of the junction unmatched. The CDR3 is 13 residues long. In nucleotides, the CDR3 is TGCGCCAGCAGTTGGATGACAGGGGGGGAGCTGTTTTTT. Protein product: CASSWMTGGELFF.

The chain has TRBV6-4 and TRBJ1-1, with D possibly TRBD1 on 6 matching bases. The germline gives CDR1 MRHNA, CDR2 SNTAGT. Trimming stripped 2 bases from V and 11 bases from J, with 15 bases between. The CDR3 covers 13 residues. As DNA, the CDR3 is TGTGCCAGCAGTGACACGACAGGTACCGCTGCTTTCTTT. The encoded protein is CASSDTTGTAAFF.

This sequence joins TRBV19 and TRBJ2-6; D remains ambiguous. Trimming cost V 7 bases and J 2 bases, with 9 bases left between them. The CDR3 is made up of 14 amino acids. Germline CDR1 is LNHDA and CDR2 is SQIVND (reference sequence). The CDR3 DNA reads TGTGCCAGTAAAAAGGTGGCTGGGGCCAACGTCCTGACTTTC. This translates into CASKKVAGANVLTF.

The rearrangement links TRBV29-1 to TRBJ1-2; D not certain. CDR1 and CDR2 (germline): SQVTM, ANQGSEA. This CDR3 comprises 14 residues. Deletions cut 0 bases from V and 3 bases from J, with 11 bases between. The CDR3 nucleotides read TGCAGCGTTGAAGACTGGGTTACCGACTATGGCTACACCTTC. Translation gives CSVEDWVTDYGYTF.

The chain links TRBV7-2 to TRBJ2-7; TRBD2 matches at 8 bases. The V segment lost 2 bases and the J segment 3 bases; nucleotides outside the gene matches: 3. Germline values: CDR1 SGHTA, CDR2 FQGNSA. The CDR3 extends over 14 amino acids. CDR3 in amino acids: CASSLSAGGYEQYF. CDR3 coding DNA: TGTGCCAGCAGCTTATCTGCGGGGGGCTACGAGCAGTACTTC.

V gene TRBV5-1 combines with J gene TRBJ2-7; a weak D match, TRBD1 (5 bases). The germline V gene has CDR1 SGHRS and CDR2 YFSETQ. This CDR3 is 15 amino acids long. The V end was cut by 1 base, the J end by 3 bases, with 14 bases between. The DNA of the CDR3 is TGCGCCAGCAGCTTGTCAATCGACAGCAACTACGAGCAGTACTTC. Encoded protein: CASSLSIDSNYEQYF.

The chain combines TRBV5-6 with TRBJ1-5; 9 bases map to TRBD1. CDR1 is SGHDT and CDR2 is YYEEEE in the germline V gene. After removal of 2 bases from V and 6 bases from J, the junction contained 9 bases not matched to a gene. The CDR3 has 16 residues. CDR3 loop: CASSFYEQGAIQPQHF. The DNA of the CDR3 is TGTGCCAGCAGCTTCTATGAACAGGGGGCAATTCAGCCCCAGCATTTT.

The rearrangement links TRBV9 to TRBJ1-2; tentative D call: TRBD1 (6 bases). CDR1 and CDR2 (germline): SGDLS, YYNGEE. The CDR3 has 14 residues. Trimming took 3 bases from V and 5 from J, leaving 14 bases between them. CDR3 sequence (DNA): TGTGCCAGCAGCGGGGGGTACAGGGCTTATGGCTACACCTTC. Encoded protein: CASSGGYRAYGYTF.

The rearrangement uses TRBV6-5 and TRBJ2-7, with a possible D match to TRBD2 (5 bases). The V and J ends lost 1 base and 4 bases respectively, with 14 bases between them. This CDR3 spans 15 amino acids. CDR1 and CDR2 (germline): MNHEY, SVGAGI. The chain's CDR3 is CASSYFPEGPYEQYF. The CDR3 region has the DNA TGTGCCAGCAGTTACTTCCCAGAGGGTCCTTACGAGCAGTACTTC.

In its sample, this clone was seen once. This chain joins TRBV4-3 and TRBJ2-2; no clear D gene. The CDR3 contains 14 residues. Trimming pared 1 base from V and 0 bases from J, leaving 3 bases between. Germline CDR1 and CDR2: LGHNA and YSLEER. For the CDR3, the DNA is TGCGCCAGCAGCCAAGGTTCGAACACCGGGGAGCTGTTTTTT. It is translated as CASSQGSNTGELFF.

Notes on this clone: At the DNA level, this CDR3 is encoded by other sequences in the same sample as well. This chain joins TRBV5-6 and TRBJ2-7, with TRBD1 matching 9 bases. The CDR3 runs 15 residues. Germline CDR1 is SGHDT and CDR2 is YYEEEE. The J segment lost 0 bases and the V segment lost 4 bases, leaving 5 bases of the junction unmatched. The CDR3 DNA is TGTGCCAGCAGCCCGGGGACAGGGAGCTCCTACGAGCAGTACTTC. Translation: CASSPGTGSSYEQYF.

The CDR3 DNA sequence: TGTGCCAGCAGCTTGGGACAGGGGGTAGTGAAGCAGTACTTC. Translation gives CASSLGQGVVKQYF. The V and J genes are TRBV6-5 and TRBJ2-7, with 11 bases fitting TRBD1. From germline, CDR1 is MNHEY and CDR2 SVGAGI. This CDR3 has 14 residues. The ends lost 6 bases at V and 8 bases at J; junction bases unmatched: 9.

The chain combines TRBV11-2 with TRBJ1-2, with a possible D match to TRBD1 (5 bases). Germline V gene data show CDR1 as SGHAT and CDR2 as FQNNGV. Trimming took off 1 base at V and 6 bases at J, with 21 bases between the two ends. This CDR3 has 17 residues. CDR3 in DNA: TGTGCCAGCAGCTTAGGTGGGCTCACACAGGATGTGAATGGCTACACCTTC. Translation gives CASSLGGLTQDVNGYTF.

The chain carries TRBV5-1 and TRBJ1-2; tentative D call: TRBD1 (5 bases). This CDR3 spans 15 amino acids. V was clipped by 2 bases and J by 0 bases, with 11 bases between them. From germline, CDR1 is SGHRS and CDR2 YFSETQ. The CDR3 DNA reads as TGCGCCAGCAGCTTACCCTCGACAGCTAACTATGGCTACACCTTC. It specifies CASSLPSTANYGYTF. The complete variable domain, with remaining parts taken from reference TRBV5-1 and TRBJ1-2, reads KAGVTQTPRYLIKTRGQQVTLSCSPISGHRSVSWYQQTPGQGLQFLFEYFSETQRNKGNFPGRFSGRQFSNSRSEMNVSTLELGDSALYLCASSLPSTANYGYTFGSGTRLTVV.

The chain uses TRBV19 and TRBJ2-1, with TRBD2 identical over 8 bases. The CDR3 loop spans 14 amino acids. Germline V CDR1 and CDR2: LNHDA, SQIVND (reference sequence). The trim removed 3 bases at V and 7 bases at J, leaving 5 bases unmatched. The CDR3 DNA reads TGTGCCAGTAGTATCGGGGGGGGAATGAATGAGCAGTTCTTC. Translation: CASSIGGGMNEQFF. The whole variable domain, remainder taken from reference TRBV19 and TRBJ2-1, is DGGITQSPKYLFRKEGQNVTLSCEQNLNHDAMYWYRQDPGQGLRLIYYSQIVNDFQKGDIAEGYSVSREKKESFPLTVTSAQKNPTAFYLCASSIGGGMNEQFFGPGTRLTVL.

V usage is TRBV29-1 and J usage is TRBJ2-7, with TRBD1 identical over 7 bases. Germline CDR1 SQVTM, CDR2 ANQGSEA. The ends lost 6 bases at V and 2 bases at J; junction bases unmatched: 10. CDR3 length: 14 amino acids. CDR3 residues: CSVNNRGPTYEQYF. The CDR3 bases are TGCAGCGTAAACAACAGGGGTCCCACCTACGAGCAGTACTTC.

The rearrangement uses TRBV7-2 and TRBJ2-5; D possibly corresponds to TRBD2 (6 bases). Per the germline V gene, CDR1 is SGHTA and CDR2 is FQGNSA. Trimming removed 2 bases from V and 4 bases from J, with 11 bases in between. This CDR3 region has 14 residues. This CDR3 reads CASSLTLALETQYF. The CDR3 DNA is TGTGCCAGCAGCTTAACACTAGCCCTAGAGACCCAGTACTTC.

The V call is TRBV6-4, the J call TRBJ2-7; D perhaps matches TRBD2 (7 bases). Germline V gene sequence: CDR1 MRHNA, CDR2 SNTAGT. Trimming shortened V by 0 bases and J by 4 bases, and 16 bases separated the two germline ends. The CDR3 runs 16 residues. This CDR3 reads CASSDSHGGAGYEQYF. For the CDR3, the DNA is TGTGCCAGCAGTGACTCCCATGGGGGGGCAGGGTACGAGCAGTACTTC.

The chain joins TRBV5-4 to TRBJ2-1, with a tentative D call TRBD2 (6 bases). CDR1 is SGHNT and CDR2 is YYREEE in the germline V gene (reference sequence). V was shortened by 2 bases and J by 7 bases, with 13 bases between the two germline ends. This CDR3 spans 14 amino acids. The chain's CDR3 is CASSLLLAKNEQFF. The DNA for the CDR3 is TGTGCCAGCAGCTTACTACTAGCAAAGAATGAGCAGTTCTTC.

The V call is TRBV6-5, the J call TRBJ1-2, with D unclear. Germline V gene sequence: CDR1 MNHEY, CDR2 SVGAGI. The CDR3 consists of 12 residues. The V and J ends lost 8 bases and 9 bases respectively, with 16 bases between them. In DNA, the CDR3 is TGTGCCAGCGGTCGGGCGGGCGGTAGCTACACCTTC. Amino acid sequence: CASGRAGGSYTF.

This chain connects TRBV3-1 (or the pseudogene TRBV3-2) to TRBJ1-2, with 9 bases aligning to TRBD1. Per germline, CDR1 LGHDT and CDR2 YNNKEL (reference sequence). V lost 4 bases to trimming and J lost 14 bases; unmatched junction nucleotides: 5. CDR3 length: 11 residues. The CDR3 sequence is CASSLRDRETF. The CDR3 nucleotides read TGTGCCAGCAGCCTTAGGGACAGGGAGACCTTC.